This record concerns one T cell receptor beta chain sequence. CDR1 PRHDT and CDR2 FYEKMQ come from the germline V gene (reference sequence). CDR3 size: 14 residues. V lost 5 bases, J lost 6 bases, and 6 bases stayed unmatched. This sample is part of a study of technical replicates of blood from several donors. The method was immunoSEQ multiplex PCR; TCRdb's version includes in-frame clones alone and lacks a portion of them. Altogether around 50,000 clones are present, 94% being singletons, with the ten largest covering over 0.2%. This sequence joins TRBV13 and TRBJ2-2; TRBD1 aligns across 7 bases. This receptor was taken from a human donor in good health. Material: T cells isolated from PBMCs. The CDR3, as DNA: TGTGCCAGCAGCAAAAGGACAGGCCCCGGGGAGCTGTTTTTT. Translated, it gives CASSKRTGPGELFF.